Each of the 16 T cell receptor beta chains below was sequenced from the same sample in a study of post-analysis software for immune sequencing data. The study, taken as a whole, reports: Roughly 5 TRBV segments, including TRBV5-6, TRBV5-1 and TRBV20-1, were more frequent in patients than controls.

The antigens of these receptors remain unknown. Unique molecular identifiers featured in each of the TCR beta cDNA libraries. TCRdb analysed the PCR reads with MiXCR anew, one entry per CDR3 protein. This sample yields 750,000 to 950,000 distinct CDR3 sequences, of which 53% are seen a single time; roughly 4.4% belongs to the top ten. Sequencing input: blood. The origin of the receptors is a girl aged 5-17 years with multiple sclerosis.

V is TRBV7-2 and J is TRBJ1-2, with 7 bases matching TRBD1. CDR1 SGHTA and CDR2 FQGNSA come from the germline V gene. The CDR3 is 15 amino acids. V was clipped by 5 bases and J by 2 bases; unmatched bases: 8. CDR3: CASSPRTGHNYGYTF. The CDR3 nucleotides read TGTGCCAGCAGCCCCAGGACAGGCCACAACTATGGCTACACCTTC.

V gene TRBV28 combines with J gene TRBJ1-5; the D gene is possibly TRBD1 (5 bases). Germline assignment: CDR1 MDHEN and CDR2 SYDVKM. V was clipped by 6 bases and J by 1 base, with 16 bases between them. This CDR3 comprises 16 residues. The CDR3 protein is CASSLGGKGSNQPQHF. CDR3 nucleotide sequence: TGTGCCAGCAGCCTCGGCGGGAAGGGGAGCAATCAGCCCCAGCATTTT.

The CDR3 loop is CASALGRYEQYF. As DNA, the CDR3 is TGTGCCAGCGCCCTGGGCCGCTACGAGCAGTACTTC. V gene TRBV5-5 combines with J gene TRBJ2-7; D gene ambiguous. Germline loops: CDR1 SGHKS, CDR2 YYEKEE (reference sequence). This CDR3 is 12 amino acids long. The V gene lost 7 bases and the J gene lost 3 bases, with 11 bases spanning the gap.

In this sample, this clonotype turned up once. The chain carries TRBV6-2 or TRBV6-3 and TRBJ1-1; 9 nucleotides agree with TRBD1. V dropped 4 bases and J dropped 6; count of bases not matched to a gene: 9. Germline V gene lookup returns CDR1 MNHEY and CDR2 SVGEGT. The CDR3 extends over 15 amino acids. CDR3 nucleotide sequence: TGTGCCAGCAGTTCCCCCGGGACAGGGAGACCTGAAGCTTTCTTT. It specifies CASSSPGTGRPEAFF.

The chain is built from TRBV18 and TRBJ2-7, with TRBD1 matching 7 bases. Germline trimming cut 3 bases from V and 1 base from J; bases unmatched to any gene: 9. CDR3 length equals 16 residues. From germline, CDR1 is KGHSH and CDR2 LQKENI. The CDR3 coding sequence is TGTGCCAGCTCACCTAGGACAGGAGGTGGTTCCTACGAGCAGTACTTC. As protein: CASSPRTGGGSYEQYF.

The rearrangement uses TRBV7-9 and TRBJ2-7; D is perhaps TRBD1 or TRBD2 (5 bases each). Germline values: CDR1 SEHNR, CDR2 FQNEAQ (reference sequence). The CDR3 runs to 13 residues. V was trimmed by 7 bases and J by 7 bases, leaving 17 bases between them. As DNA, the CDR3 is TGTGCCAGCACCCCAGACTGGGACGGGGAGCAGTACTTC. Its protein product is CASTPDWDGEQYF.

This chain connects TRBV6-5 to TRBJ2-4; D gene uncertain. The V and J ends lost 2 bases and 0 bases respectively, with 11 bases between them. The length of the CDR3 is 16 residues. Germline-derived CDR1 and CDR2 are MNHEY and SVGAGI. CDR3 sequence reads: CASSYGGPLAKNIQYF. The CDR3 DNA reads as TGTGCCAGCAGTTACGGTGGACCTTTAGCCAAAAACATTCAGTACTTC.

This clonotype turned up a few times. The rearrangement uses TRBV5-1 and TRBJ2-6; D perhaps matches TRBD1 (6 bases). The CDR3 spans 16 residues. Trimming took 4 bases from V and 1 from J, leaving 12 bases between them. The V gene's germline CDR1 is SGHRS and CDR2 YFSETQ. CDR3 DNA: TGCGCCAGCAGCCCGAGGGGGTTTTCTGGGGCCAACGTCCTGACTTTC. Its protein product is CASSPRGFSGANVLTF.

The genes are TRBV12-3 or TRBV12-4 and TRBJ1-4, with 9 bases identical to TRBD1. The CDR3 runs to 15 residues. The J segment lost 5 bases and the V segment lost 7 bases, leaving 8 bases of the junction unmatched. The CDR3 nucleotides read TGTGCCAGCACCCCAACCGGGACAGGGAATGAAAAACTGTTTTTT. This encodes CASTPTGTGNEKLFF.

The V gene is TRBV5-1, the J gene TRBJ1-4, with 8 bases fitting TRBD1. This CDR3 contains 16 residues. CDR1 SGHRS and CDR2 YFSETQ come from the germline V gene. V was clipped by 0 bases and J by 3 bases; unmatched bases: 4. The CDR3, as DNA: TGCGCCAGCAGCTTGGCCCCGACAGGGGCTAATGAAAAACTGTTTTTT. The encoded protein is CASSLAPTGANEKLFF.

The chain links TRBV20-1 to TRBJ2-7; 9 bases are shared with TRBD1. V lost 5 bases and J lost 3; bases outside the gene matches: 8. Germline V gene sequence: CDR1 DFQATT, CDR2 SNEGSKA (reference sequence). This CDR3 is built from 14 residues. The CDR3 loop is CSAQYRGHGYEQYF. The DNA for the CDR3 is TGCAGTGCTCAGTACAGGGGGCACGGCTACGAGCAGTACTTC.

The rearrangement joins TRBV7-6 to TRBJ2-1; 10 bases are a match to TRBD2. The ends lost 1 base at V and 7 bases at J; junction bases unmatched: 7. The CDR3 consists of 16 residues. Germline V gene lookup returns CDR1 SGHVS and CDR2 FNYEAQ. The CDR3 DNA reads TGTGCCAGCAGCTTAGTTCCCAGCGGGGGGGAAAATGAGCAGTTCTTC. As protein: CASSLVPSGGENEQFF. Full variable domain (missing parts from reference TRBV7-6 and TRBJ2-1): GAGVSQSPRYKVTKRGQDVALRCDPISGHVSLYWYRQALGQGPEFLTYFNYEAQQDKSGLPNDRFSAERPEGSISTLTIQRTEQRDSAMYRCASSLVPSGGENEQFFGPGTRLTVL.

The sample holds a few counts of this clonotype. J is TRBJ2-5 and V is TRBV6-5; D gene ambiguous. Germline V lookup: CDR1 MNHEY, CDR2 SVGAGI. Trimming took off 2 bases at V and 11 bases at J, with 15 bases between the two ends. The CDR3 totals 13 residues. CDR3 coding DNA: TGTGCCAGCAGTTACATGGGGTTCAATGAGCAGTACTTC. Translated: CASSYMGFNEQYF.

In nucleotides, the CDR3 is TGTGCCAGCAGTGACAGGACAGGGAGCTACGAGCAGTACTTC. Protein: CASSDRTGSYEQYF. The chain has TRBV25-1 and TRBJ2-7, with 8 bases that match TRBD1. Germline trimming cut 3 bases from V and 3 bases from J; bases unmatched to any gene: 4. CDR1 is MGHDK, CDR2 SYGVNS, per germline. CDR3 size: 14 residues.

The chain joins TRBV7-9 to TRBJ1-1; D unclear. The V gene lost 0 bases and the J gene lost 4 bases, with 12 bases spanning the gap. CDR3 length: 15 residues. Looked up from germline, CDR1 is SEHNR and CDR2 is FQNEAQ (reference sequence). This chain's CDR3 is CASSLALRERTEAFF. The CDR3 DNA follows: TGTGCCAGCAGCTTAGCGCTGAGGGAGCGCACTGAAGCTTTCTTT.

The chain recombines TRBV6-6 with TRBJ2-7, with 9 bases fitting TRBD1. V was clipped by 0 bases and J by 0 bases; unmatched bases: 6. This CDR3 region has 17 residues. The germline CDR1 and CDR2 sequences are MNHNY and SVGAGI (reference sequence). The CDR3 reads CASSYSSLDRGSYEQYF. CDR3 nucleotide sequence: TGTGCCAGCAGTTACTCGTCTTTGGACAGGGGCTCCTACGAGCAGTACTTC.